A single sample gave rise to the 16 T cell receptor beta chains below, sequenced in a study of radiation and T cells in renal cell carcinoma. TCRdb's table, derived via immunoSEQ multiplex PCR, lists solely in-frame clones and lacks some. The sample lists about 23,000 clones, 58% seen once, with approximately 22% in the top ten. Treatment described: treatment-naive control, cytoreductive nephrectomy. The starting material was tumor tissue, obtained from a patient whose treatment was nephrectomy without radiotherapy. The receptors stem from a man in his forties or fifties with renal cell carcinoma.

This chain joins TRBV5-8 and TRBJ1-2; the D gene is possibly TRBD1 (5 bases). The germline CDR1 and CDR2 sequences are SGHTS and YDEGEE. The CDR3 is 14 residues long. The V end lost 4 bases, the J end lost 4 bases, and 14 bases lay between the germline ends. CDR3 in DNA: TGTGCCAGCAGCGATAGACAGTATTCCTATGGCTACACCTTC. Translating it yields CASSDRQYSYGYTF.

This clone was seen just once. The rearrangement uses TRBV5-8 and TRBJ1-2, with 9 bases that match TRBD1. This CDR3 contains 14 residues. Trimming removed 3 bases from V and 7 bases from J; junction bases left unmatched: 7. Germline CDR1 SGHTS, CDR2 YDEGEE. The CDR3 bases are TGTGCCAGCAGCTGGGGGACAGGGAACAGTGGCTACACCTTC. The encoded protein is CASSWGTGNSGYTF. Full variable domain (rest looked up from reference TRBV5-8 and TRBJ1-2): EAGVTQSPTHLIKTRGQQATLRCSPISGHTSVYWYQQALGLGLQFLLWYDEGEERNRGNFPPRFSGRQFPNYSSELNVNALELEDSALYLCASSWGTGNSGYTFGSGTRLTVV.

CDR3 DNA sequence: TGTGCCAGCAGCGTAGGGGGGAATTCACCCCTCCACTTT. Amino acids: CASSVGGNSPLHF. The chain employs TRBV9 and TRBJ1-6, with D tentatively TRBD1 (5 bases). Germline V gene data show CDR1 as SGDLS and CDR2 as YYNGEE. V lost 0 bases and J 7 bases, leaving 5 bases between the germline ends. The CDR3 extends over 13 amino acids.

The gene calls are TRBV2 and TRBJ2-2; 8 bases are a match to TRBD2. The CDR3 covers 15 residues. Germline assignment: CDR1 SNHLY and CDR2 FYNNEI. J gave up 8 bases and V 2 bases, and 7 bases lay outside the gene matches. The CDR3 DNA follows: TGTGCCAGCAGTGAACACGGGGGGGCCGCTGGGGAGCTGTTTTTT. It yields the protein CASSEHGGAAGELFF. Supplemented by reference TRBV2 and TRBJ2-2, the full variable domain reads EPEVTQTPSHQVTQMGQEVILRCVPISNHLYFYWYRQILGQKVEFLVSFYNNEISEKSEIFDDQFSVERPDGSNFTLKIRSTKLEDSAMYFCASSEHGGAAGELFFGEGSRLTVL.

CDR3 in amino acids: CASSHTPGREAFF. CDR3 coding DNA: TGTGCCAGCAGTCATACCCCGGGACGAGAAGCTTTCTTT. This sequence joins TRBV28 and TRBJ1-1; a possible D gene is TRBD1 (5 bases). Germline CDR1 reads MDHEN; CDR2 reads SYDVKM. Trimming shortened V by 5 bases and J by 8 bases, and 15 bases separated the two germline ends. This CDR3 region has 13 residues.

There are a few counts of this clone. The chain joins TRBV2 to TRBJ1-1; D is perhaps TRBD1 (5 bases). The CDR3 is made up of 12 amino acids. V was shortened by 10 bases and J by 1 base, with 10 bases between the two germline ends. Per germline, CDR1 SNHLY and CDR2 FYNNEI. The CDR3 bases are TGTGCCATCATGACAGCGAACACTGAAGCTTTCTTT. This gives the protein CAIMTANTEAFF.

The V gene is TRBV5-4, the J gene TRBJ1-2; D remains ambiguous. The germline gives CDR1 SGHNT, CDR2 YYREEE (reference sequence). CDR3 length equals 16 residues. V was cut by 2 bases and J by 3 bases, with 17 bases left in between. The CDR3 DNA follows: TGTGCCAGCAGCTTTGGCCTGAAGGGCCACGACTATGGCTACACCTTC. It specifies CASSFGLKGHDYGYTF. The whole variable domain, remainder taken from reference TRBV5-4 and TRBJ1-2, is ETGVTQSPTHLIKTRGQQVTLRCSSQSGHNTVSWYQQALGQGPQFIFQYYREEENGRGNFPPRFSGLQFPNYSSELNVNALELDDSALYLCASSFGLKGHDYGYTFGSGTRLTVV.

This chain joins TRBV28 and TRBJ2-7; TRBD2 aligns across 7 bases. The germline V gene has CDR1 MDHEN and CDR2 SYDVKM. The CDR3 length is 12 residues. Germline trimming cut 3 bases from V and 6 bases from J; bases unmatched to any gene: 2. The CDR3 spells CASSFERGEQYV. CDR3 sequence (DNA): TGTGCCAGCAGTTTCGAGCGGGGCGAGCAGTACGTC.

Sample share makes this clone medium-sized. The CDR3 spells CASSRDREGVKAFF. The CDR3 nucleotides read TGTGCCAGCAGCCGGGACAGGGAAGGGGTTAAAGCTTTCTTT. The rearrangement joins TRBV27 to TRBJ1-1; 9 bases fit TRBD1. The junction had 11 bases not matched to a gene; V was cut back by 6 bases and J by 9 bases. This CDR3 is built from 14 residues. Germline CDR1 reads MNHEY; CDR2 reads SMNVEV (reference sequence).

This chain uses TRBV7-9 with TRBJ2-7; 8 bases are a match to TRBD1. CDR3 length: 16 amino acids. CDR1 is SEHNR, CDR2 FQNEAQ, per germline (reference sequence). V was pared by 5 bases and J by 0 bases, with 9 bases of the junction left unmatched. CDR3 amino acids: CASSPTGGVSSYEQYF. CDR3 nucleotide sequence: TGTGCCAGCAGCCCTACAGGGGGAGTCAGCTCCTACGAGCAGTACTTC.

This clone showed up just a few times. The chain has TRBV7-6 and TRBJ1-1, with a possible D match to TRBD1 (5 bases). V was trimmed by 1 base and J by 6 bases, leaving 15 bases between them. This CDR3 is built from 15 residues. Germline CDR1 SGHVS, CDR2 FNYEAQ. The CDR3 DNA follows: TGTGCCAGCAGCTTAGAGGGGTTGGGATCCGCTGAAGCTTTCTTT. Residues: CASSLEGLGSAEAFF.

The chain recombines TRBV28 with TRBJ2-1, with D unresolved. The V and J ends lost 7 bases and 15 bases respectively, with 22 bases between them. CDR1 and CDR2 (germline): MDHEN, SYDVKM. This CDR3 spans 13 amino acids. This CDR3 is CASKAKSTQVLFF. The CDR3, as DNA: TGTGCCAGCAAAGCTAAGTCCACCCAGGTCCTGTTCTTC. Looking up the rest from reference TRBV28 and TRBJ2-1 gives the full variable domain: DVKVTQSSRYLVKRTGEKVFLECVQDMDHENMFWYRQDPGLGLRLIYFSYDVKMKEKGDIPEGYSVSREKKERFSLILESASTNQTSMYLCASKAKSTQVLFFGPGTRLTVL.

J is TRBJ1-1 and V is TRBV11-2; no definite D call. This CDR3 region has 15 residues. Germline assignment: CDR1 SGHAT and CDR2 FQNNGV. V was clipped by 5 bases and J by 3 bases, with 16 bases between them. The CDR3 sequence is CASSGGASGDTEAFF. Here the CDR3 DNA reads TGTGCCAGCAGCGGAGGAGCCTCCGGTGACACTGAAGCTTTCTTT.

The rearrangement links TRBV7-8 to TRBJ1-1; D is possibly TRBD1 (5 bases). Looked up from germline, CDR1 is SGHVS and CDR2 is FQNEAQ. V was pared by 1 base and J by 7 bases, with 10 bases between. This CDR3 is 13 amino acids long. CDR3 loop: CASSLVETVEAFF. The CDR3 DNA sequence: TGTGCCAGCAGCTTAGTCGAGACAGTTGAAGCTTTCTTT.

The chain joins TRBV5-1 to TRBJ2-7; 10 positions agree with TRBD2. The ends lost 4 bases at V and 0 bases at J; junction bases unmatched: 4. Germline V gives CDR1 SGHRS, CDR2 YFSETQ. This CDR3 is built from 15 residues. The CDR3 sequence is CASSKSSGSSYEQYF. The CDR3 DNA is TGCGCCAGCAGCAAATCTAGCGGGAGCTCCTACGAGCAGTACTTC. Full variable domain (remainder filled in from reference TRBV5-1 and TRBJ2-7): KAGVTQTPRYLIKTRGQQVTLSCSPISGHRSVSWYQQTPGQGLQFLFEYFSETQRNKGNFPGRFSGRQFSNSRSEMNVSTLELGDSALYLCASSKSSGSSYEQYFGPGTRLTVT.

This clone showed up just a few times. J is TRBJ1-6 and V is TRBV28, with D unclear. The germline gives CDR1 MDHEN, CDR2 SYDVKM. V was cut by 3 bases and J by 8 bases, with 14 bases left in between. The CDR3 totals 15 residues. The CDR3 reads CASSLGPGLDSPLHF. CDR3 nucleotide sequence: TGTGCCAGCAGTTTGGGTCCGGGCCTAGATTCACCCCTCCACTTT.